This T cell receptor beta chain was identified in a study of technical replicates of blood from a handful of donors. Generated by immunoSEQ multiplex PCR, the TCRdb table keeps only in-frame clones and is missing some. The table includes more than 75,000 clones, 90% to 95% detected once. This clone was detected only once. Deletions cut 2 bases from V and 6 bases from J, with 12 bases between. The CDR3 is 14 amino acids. CDR1 is MGHRA, CDR2 YSYEKL, per germline. The sample comprised T cells isolated from PBMCs. The receptor's source is a human donor in good health. The chain joins TRBV4-1 to TRBJ2-3, with D perhaps matching TRBD2 (6 bases). The CDR3 DNA sequence: TGCGCCAGCAGCCAATTTTTTGGGGGGGATACGCAGTATTTT. Its translation: CASSQFFGGDTQYF.